Following are 29 T cell receptor beta chains from one sample sequenced in a study of T cell repertoires in cytomegalovirus infection. TCRdb reprocessed the reads via MiXCR and lists one record per CDR3 protein. The sample comprises more than 150,000 distinct CDR3 sequences, roughly a fifth of which are singletons, and 2.5% to 3% rests with the top ten. Material for sequencing was PBMCs. These receptors all come from a human donor in good health (CMV status not recorded). Some clones in this sample may be carry-over from other donors' samples.

The chain has TRBV20-1 and TRBJ2-2; TRBD2 aligns across 8 bases. The CDR3 runs to 15 residues. The germline CDR1 and CDR2 sequences are DFQATT and SNEGSKA (reference sequence). V lost 3 bases to trimming and J lost 4 bases; unmatched junction nucleotides: 7. The CDR3 DNA sequence: TGCAGTGCTAGGTTATTTAGCGGGGTCACCGGGGAGCTGTTTTTT. This gives the protein CSARLFSGVTGELFF.

This clonotype was detected a few times. The V and J genes are TRBV14 and TRBJ2-1, with D tentatively TRBD2 (5 bases). Germline-derived CDR1 and CDR2 are SGHDN and FVKESK. The V and J ends lost 1 base and 4 bases respectively, with 5 bases between them. The CDR3 is 13 amino acids. CDR3 sequence reads: CASSQGGYNEQFF. CDR3 in DNA: TGTGCCAGCAGCCAAGGAGGGTACAATGAGCAGTTCTTC.

Details on this clonotype: At one end the junction does not follow the germline gene, possibly because of a read error. V and J are TRBV7-9 and TRBJ1-2; no clear D gene. From germline, CDR1 is SEHNR and CDR2 FQNEAQ (reference sequence). This CDR3 region has 14 residues. In nucleotides, the CDR3 is TGTGCCATCAGCGACGGCGGGTCCGCCTATGGCTACACCTTC. Its protein product is CAISDGGSAYGYTF.

This clonotype was counted ten times or more. This chain uses TRBV7-3 with TRBJ2-3; possible D gene TRBD1, 5 bases. From germline, CDR1 is SGHTA and CDR2 FQGTGA. The CDR3 runs to 14 residues. The ends were cut back, 5 bases at V and 0 bases at J, with 9 bases in the middle. CDR3 protein: CASSSQGSTDTQYF. The CDR3 DNA reads as TGTGCCAGCAGCAGCCAGGGTAGCACAGATACGCAGTATTTT.

This clonotype was recorded at least ten times. This chain connects TRBV7-2 to TRBJ2-2; D is perhaps TRBD2 (6 bases). The V end was cut by 4 bases, the J end by 3 bases, with 12 bases between. Germline assignment: CDR1 SGHTA and CDR2 FQGNSA. This CDR3 has 15 residues. CDR3 amino acids: CASSSAGGDTGELFF. In nucleotides, the CDR3 is TGTGCCAGCAGCTCCGCCGGGGGAGACACCGGGGAGCTGTTTTTT.

This clonotype appeared a few times. The chain employs TRBV7-8 and TRBJ1-1; maybe TRBD1 (5 bases). Germline values: CDR1 SGHVS, CDR2 FQNEAQ. The CDR3 is made up of 12 amino acids. Trimming took 5 bases from V and 8 from J, leaving 12 bases between them. For the CDR3, the DNA is TGTGCCAGCAGCGAACAGGCCATGGAAGCTTTCTTT. Translation gives CASSEQAMEAFF. Full variable domain (missing parts from reference TRBV7-8 and TRBJ1-1): GAGVSQSPRYKVAKRGQDVALRCDPISGHVSLFWYQQALGQGPEFLTYFQNEAQLDKSGLPSDRFFAERPEGSVSTLKIQRTQQEDSAVYLCASSEQAMEAFFGQGTRLTVV.

This clonotype was observed at least ten times. The V gene is TRBV28, the J gene TRBJ2-4, with 7 bases fitting TRBD1. The CDR3 is made up of 12 amino acids. J was trimmed by 13 bases and V by 5 bases; bases with no gene match: 8. CDR1 and CDR2 (germline): MDHEN, SYDVKM. CDR3 loop: CASSPLGQAQYF. CDR3 DNA: TGTGCCAGCAGTCCACTTGGACAGGCACAGTACTTC.

The chain combines TRBV7-9 with TRBJ2-6; D is perhaps TRBD1 (6 bases). Germline CDR1 and CDR2: SEHNR and FQNEAQ (reference sequence). The CDR3 length is 20 residues. Trimming shortened V by 1 base and J by 0 bases, and 19 bases separated the two germline ends. The CDR3 region has the DNA TGTGCCAGCAGCTTAGAGTGGGGGCAGGGTGTAATCTCTGGGGCCAACGTCCTGACTTTC. Protein product: CASSLEWGQGVISGANVLTF.

This clonotype has just a few counts. The genes are TRBV4-3 and TRBJ2-1, with a possible D match to TRBD2 (6 bases). This CDR3 is 16 amino acids long. CDR1 and CDR2 from the germline V gene are LGHNA and YSLEER. Trimming removed 4 bases from V and 0 bases from J, with 13 bases in between. CDR3: CASSRRRASSYNEQFF. The CDR3 coding sequence is TGCGCCAGCAGCCGTCGGAGGGCGAGCTCCTACAATGAGCAGTTCTTC.

This clonotype was found many times. The V gene is TRBV7-2, the J gene TRBJ1-5; 7 bases match TRBD1. V shed 0 bases and J 5 bases; nucleotides not matched to a gene: 7. CDR3 length: 16 amino acids. Looked up from germline, CDR1 is SGHTA and CDR2 is FQGNSA. CDR3 nucleotide sequence: TGTGCCAGCAGCTTAGCCTCGACAGGGTCGGATCAGCCCCAGCATTTT. Residues: CASSLASTGSDQPQHF.

The sample holds many counts of this clonotype. The V gene is TRBV28, the J gene TRBJ1-3; D unclear. Per germline, CDR1 MDHEN and CDR2 SYDVKM. The length of the CDR3 is 16 residues. Trimming removed 1 base from V and 2 bases from J, with 12 bases in between. The CDR3 sequence is CASSLFSGLTGNTIYF. As DNA, the CDR3 is TGTGCCAGCAGTTTATTCAGCGGGCTAACTGGAAACACCATATATTTT.

This clonotype was seen a handful of times. The V and J genes are TRBV7-6 and TRBJ2-1, with 8 nucleotides matching TRBD2. Trimming took 2 bases from V and 0 from J; bases not matched to a gene: 3. This CDR3 region has 16 residues. Germline V lookup: CDR1 SGHVS, CDR2 FNYEAQ. The DNA of the CDR3 is TGTGCCAGCAGCTTATTGGCGGGAGGCTCCTACAATGAGCAGTTCTTC. It encodes CASSLLAGGSYNEQFF. Complete variable domain (other parts from reference TRBV7-6 and TRBJ2-1): GAGVSQSPRYKVTKRGQDVALRCDPISGHVSLYWYRQALGQGPEFLTYFNYEAQQDKSGLPNDRFSAERPEGSISTLTIQRTEQRDSAMYRCASSLLAGGSYNEQFFGPGTRLTVL.

The chain links TRBV30 to TRBJ1-5, with 8 positions matching TRBD1. CDR3 length: 14 residues. Germline-derived CDR1 and CDR2 are GTSNPN and SVGIG (reference sequence). V gave up 0 bases and J gave up 6 bases; unmatched junction bases: 4. CDR3: CAWSVAGGGQPQHF. The CDR3 DNA is TGTGCCTGGAGTGTCGCAGGGGGCGGTCAGCCCCAGCATTTT. The complete variable domain, with remaining parts taken from reference TRBV30 and TRBJ1-5, reads SQTIHQWPATLVQPVGSPLSLECTVEGTSNPNLYWYRQAAGRGLQLLFYSVGIGQISSEVPQNLSASRPQDRQFILSSKKLLLSDSGFYLCAWSVAGGGQPQHFGDGTRLSIL.

This clonotype has a count of ten or more. V is TRBV6-1 and J is TRBJ1-1; tentative D call: TRBD1 (5 bases). V was shortened by 4 bases and J by 4 bases, with 22 bases between the two germline ends. Germline CDR1 is MNHNS and CDR2 is SASEGT. CDR3 length equals 17 residues. CDR3 in amino acids: CASSGPGPQSRGTEAFF. Written as DNA, the CDR3 is TGTGCCAGCAGTGGGCCGGGACCCCAATCACGGGGCACTGAAGCTTTCTTT.

In the case of this clonotype: This may arise from a read error, as a much more abundant clone is one base away. The rearrangement links TRBV7-8 to TRBJ1-5, with 7 bases fitting TRBD1. CDR1 is SGHVS, CDR2 FQNEAQ, per germline. J gave up 6 bases and V 1 base, and 6 bases lay outside the gene matches. This CDR3 is built from 15 residues. The CDR3 bases are TGTGCCAGCAGCTTAGTGGCAGGGGGTCCTCAGCCCCAGCATTTT. Amino acids: CASSLVAGGPQPQHF.

The chain recombines TRBV12-3 or TRBV12-4 with TRBJ2-1; D is undetermined. V gave up 4 bases and J gave up 9 bases, with 7 bases separating them. The CDR3 is 11 residues long. The CDR3 nucleotides are TGTGCCAGCAGTTACACGGGTGAGCAGTTCTTC. Translated: CASSYTGEQFF.

This clonotype was counted only a few times. The V call is TRBV12-3 or TRBV12-4, the J call TRBJ1-2; 8 nucleotides agree with TRBD1. The V gene end was trimmed by 4 bases and the J gene end by 5 bases; junction bases not matched to a gene: 9. The CDR3 runs 15 residues. CDR3 bases: TGTGCCAGCAGTTACGGGACAGGCTATCGGTATGGCTACACCTTC. Protein product: CASSYGTGYRYGYTF.

This clonotype was observed once. This may be a read error, as it is one base from a much larger clone. The chain is built from TRBV6-1 and TRBJ2-3; D unclear. The CDR3 has 15 amino acids. V was clipped by 3 bases and J by 4 bases, with 14 bases between them. CDR1 is MNHNS and CDR2 is SASEGT in the germline V gene. The chain's CDR3 is CASSDQWRLADTQYF. The CDR3 nucleotides read TGTGCCAGCAGTGATCAGTGGCGACTGGCAGATACGCAGTATTTT.

The CDR3 coding sequence is TGTGCCAGCAGCGAAGGACCGACGACACTCTCCTACGAGCAGTACTTC. Protein product: CASSEGPTTLSYEQYF. J is TRBJ2-7 and V is TRBV9, with D unresolved. Deletions cut 3 bases from V and 0 bases from J, with 16 bases between. The CDR3 sequence is 16 residues long. The germline V gene has CDR1 SGDLS and CDR2 YYNGEE. The full variable domain, with the rest looked up from reference TRBV9 and TRBJ2-7, is DSGVTQTPKHLITATGQRVTLRCSPRSGDLSVYWYQQSLDQGLQFLIQYYNGEERAKGNILERFSAQQFPDLHSELNLSSLELGDSALYFCASSEGPTTLSYEQYFGPGTRLTVT.

The chain uses TRBV25-1 and TRBJ1-5; D not resolved. Between the trimmed V and J ends, which lost 2 bases and 1 base, there was a span of 21 bases. Germline V CDR1 and CDR2: MGHDK, SYGVNS. The CDR3 is 19 amino acids. For the CDR3, the DNA is TGTGCCAGCAGTGAAGGAAAGGGAGGAATAGCACCCAGCAATCAGCCCCAGCATTTT. Translated: CASSEGKGGIAPSNQPQHF.

This clonotype came up a few times. The chain couples TRBV9 to TRBJ1-1; D is uncertain. Germline V gives CDR1 SGDLS, CDR2 YYNGEE. This CDR3 contains 12 residues. With 3 bases removed from V and 8 bases from J, the gap between germline ends came to 11 bases. The CDR3 sequence: CASSGGSPEAFF. In nucleotides, the CDR3 is TGTGCCAGCAGCGGAGGCAGCCCCGAAGCTTTCTTT. The whole variable domain, remainder taken from reference TRBV9 and TRBJ1-1, is DSGVTQTPKHLITATGQRVTLRCSPRSGDLSVYWYQQSLDQGLQFLIQYYNGEERAKGNILERFSAQQFPDLHSELNLSSLELGDSALYFCASSGGSPEAFFGQGTRLTVV.

The chain couples TRBV20-1 to TRBJ1-2, with D possibly being TRBD1 (6 bases). CDR3 length: 12 amino acids. V lost 6 bases to trimming and J lost 4 bases, with 12 bases between them. The germline gives CDR1 DFQATT, CDR2 SNEGSKA (reference sequence). The CDR3: CSAKGGPYGYTF. DNA for the CDR3: TGCAGTGCAAAAGGGGGACCCTATGGCTACACCTTC.

The J gene is TRBJ1-2, the V gene TRBV7-3; 7 nucleotides line up with TRBD1. The CDR3 has 13 amino acids. With 5 bases clipped from V and 6 bases from J, the junction kept 6 bases outside the gene matches. Per the germline V gene, CDR1 is SGHTA and CDR2 is FQGTGA. CDR3 sequence: CASSTRQGDGYTF. In DNA form, the CDR3 reads TGTGCCAGCAGCACCCGACAGGGAGATGGCTACACCTTC.

This sequence joins TRBV27 and TRBJ2-5, with 9 bases fitting TRBD1. CDR3 length: 16 residues. V trimming: 3 bases; J trimming: 1 base; junction bases outside the gene matches: 6. Germline values: CDR1 MNHEY, CDR2 SMNVEV (reference sequence). CDR3 residues: CASSFGQGWTQETQYF. The CDR3 DNA sequence: TGTGCCAGCAGTTTCGGACAGGGGTGGACCCAAGAGACCCAGTACTTC.

The chain joins TRBV5-4 to TRBJ2-1; D is ambiguous. Germline V lookup: CDR1 SGHNT, CDR2 YYREEE (reference sequence). V lost 1 base, J lost 5 bases, and 13 bases lay in between. The CDR3 contains 15 residues. The CDR3 protein is CASSLRLGRNNEQFF. For the CDR3, the DNA is TGTGCCAGCAGCTTGCGTCTCGGGCGGAACAATGAGCAGTTCTTC. The entire variable domain, with the rest obtained from reference TRBV5-4 and TRBJ2-1, is as follows: ETGVTQSPTHLIKTRGQQVTLRCSSQSGHNTVSWYQQALGQGPQFIFQYYREEENGRGNFPPRFSGLQFPNYSSELNVNALELDDSALYLCASSLRLGRNNEQFFGPGTRLTVL.

Only a few counts were recorded for this clonotype. The rearrangement joins TRBV5-4 to TRBJ2-6; D possibly corresponds to TRBD2 (6 bases). Germline loops: CDR1 SGHNT, CDR2 YYREEE (reference sequence). The V gene lost 0 bases and the J gene lost 0 bases, with 10 bases spanning the gap. This CDR3 comprises 17 residues. CDR3 DNA: TGTGCCAGCAGCTTGGCGGGGGTCAACTCTGGGGCCAACGTCCTGACTTTC. Protein product: CASSLAGVNSGANVLTF.

This chain links TRBV19 with TRBJ1-5; D is unresolved. The CDR3 loop spans 14 amino acids. Trimming removed 7 bases at V and 3 bases at J, with 13 bases between. Germline lookup yields CDR1 LNHDA and CDR2 SQIVND (reference sequence). The CDR3 DNA reads TGTGCCAGTATAGACCGGGGTACCAATCAGCCCCAGCATTTT. Translated: CASIDRGTNQPQHF.

This clonotype is labeled as medium-sized (0.01 to 0.1%). The chain employs TRBV12-3 or TRBV12-4 and TRBJ1-2; D is unresolved. The V end lost 6 bases, the J end lost 5 bases, and 13 bases lay between the germline ends. This CDR3 is built from 13 residues. The CDR3 sequence is CASREDSLYGYTF. CDR3 nucleotides: TGTGCCAGCAGGGAGGACTCCCTTTATGGCTACACCTTC.

This clonotype was seen repeatedly, ten times or more. Here the CDR3 reads CASSGSGGSSNEQFF. In DNA, the CDR3 is TGTGCCAGCAGTGGAAGCGGGGGGTCGTCCAATGAGCAGTTCTTC. The chain is built from TRBV2 and TRBJ2-1; 9 bases line up with TRBD2. V shed 4 bases, J shed 6 bases, and the junction held 7 bases outside the gene matches. The V gene's germline CDR1 is SNHLY and CDR2 FYNNEI. This CDR3 contains 15 residues.